Following are 8 T cell receptor beta chains from one sample sequenced in a study of CD8+CD57+ T cells in acquired aplastic anemia. Genomic DNA served as template for TCR beta VDJ and CDR3 profiling. TCRdb processed the reads anew with MiXCR; each CDR3 protein has one entry. The sample holds 200,000 to 250,000 distinct CDR3 sequences, about 44% seen once. For sequencing, patients were chosen who had shown expansion of CD8+CD57+ cells by flow cytometry. Sequenced material: sorted CD4+, CD8+, or CD8+CD57+ T cells (not recorded which) from PBMCs. The receptors derive from a human donor with aplastic anemia.

V gene TRBV10-1 combines with J gene TRBJ2-7; TRBD2 might be the D (5 bases). The ends were cut back, 3 bases at V and 5 bases at J, with 11 bases in the middle. Per the germline V gene, CDR1 is WNHNN and CDR2 is SYGVQD (reference sequence). The CDR3 sequence is 13 residues long. The CDR3 DNA reads TGCGCCAGCAGTGATGGCGGGCCTGACGAGCAGTACTTC. Amino acid sequence: CASSDGGPDEQYF.

With regard to this clonotype: One end of the junction does not line up with germline, which may come from a read error. This chain uses TRBV7-2 with TRBJ2-7; 8 positions agree with TRBD2. The CDR3 runs 12 residues. CDR1 and CDR2 (germline): SGHTA, FQGNSA. The CDR3: CASSLSTSGLVF. Written as DNA, the CDR3 is TGTGCCAGCAGCCTAAGTACTAGCGGACTAGTCTTC.

This chain joins TRBV4-3 and TRBJ2-7; D is ambiguous. Germline V CDR1 and CDR2: LGHNA, YSLEER. V lost 0 bases and J 3 bases, leaving 9 bases between the germline ends. The CDR3 has 14 residues. The CDR3 loop is CASSQDTTDYEQYF. The CDR3, as DNA: TGCGCCAGCAGCCAAGATACAACCGACTACGAGCAGTACTTC.

As to this clonotype: At one end the junction does not follow the germline gene, possibly because of a read error. The chain joins TRBV20-1 to TRBJ1-4; D not certain. The germline V gene has CDR1 DFQATT and CDR2 SNEGSKA (reference sequence). This CDR3 is built from 13 residues. CDR3 in amino acids: CSARDLADEKLFF. The CDR3 bases are TGCAGTGCCAGAGATCTCGCCGATGAAAAACTGTTTTTT.

Comment on this clonotype: This may be a read error: a much more frequent sequence differs by one nucleotide. The chain recombines TRBV5-4 with TRBJ1-2; a possible D gene is TRBD1 (6 bases). The CDR3 spans 14 residues. The germline CDR1 and CDR2 sequences are SGHNT and YYREEE (reference sequence). The CDR3 reads CASSFFGGAHGHTF. The CDR3 coding sequence is TGTGCCAGCAGCTTCTTTGGGGGGGCGCATGGCCACACCTTC.

This clonotype was seen only a few times. The genes are TRBV4-3 and TRBJ2-1; 7 bases fit TRBD1. Germline CDR1 and CDR2: LGHNA and YSLEER. V gave up 0 bases and J gave up 4 bases; unmatched junction bases: 9. This CDR3 is built from 17 residues. The chain's CDR3 is CASSQDPAGGFYNEQFF. The CDR3 DNA is TGCGCCAGCAGCCAAGATCCCGCAGGGGGTTTTTACAATGAGCAGTTCTTC.

V usage is TRBV20-1 and J usage is TRBJ1-3, with TRBD1 as a possible D gene (5 bases). The CDR3 sequence is 14 residues long. Germline V gene sequence: CDR1 DFQATT, CDR2 SNEGSKA (reference sequence). V lost 3 bases and J 3 bases, leaving 12 bases between the germline ends. The CDR3 region is CSARLGRNGNTIYF. The CDR3 DNA is TGCAGTGCTAGGCTGGGGCGGAATGGAAACACCATATATTTT.

The V gene is TRBV7-4, the J gene TRBJ2-7; TRBD1 matches at 10 bases. The germline V gene has CDR1 SGHVT and CDR2 SQSDAQ. The junction had 8 bases not matched to a gene; V was cut back by 6 bases and J by 9 bases. The length of the CDR3 is 13 residues. The CDR3 loop reads CASSRGTGEVQYF. The CDR3 DNA follows: TGTGCCAGCAGTCGTGGGACAGGGGAGGTGCAGTACTTC.